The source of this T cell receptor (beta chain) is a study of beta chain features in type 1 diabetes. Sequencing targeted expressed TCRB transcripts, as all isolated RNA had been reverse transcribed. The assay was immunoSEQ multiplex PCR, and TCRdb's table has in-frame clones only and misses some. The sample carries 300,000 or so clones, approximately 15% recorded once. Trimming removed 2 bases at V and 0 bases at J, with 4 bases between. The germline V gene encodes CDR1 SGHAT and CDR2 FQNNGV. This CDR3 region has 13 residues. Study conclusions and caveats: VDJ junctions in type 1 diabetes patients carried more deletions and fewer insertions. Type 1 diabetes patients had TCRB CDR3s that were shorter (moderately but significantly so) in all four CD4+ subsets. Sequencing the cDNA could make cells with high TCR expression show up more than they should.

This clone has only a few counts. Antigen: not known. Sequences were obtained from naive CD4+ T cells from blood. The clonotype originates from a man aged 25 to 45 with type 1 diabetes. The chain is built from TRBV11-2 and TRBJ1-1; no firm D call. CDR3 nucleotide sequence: TGTGCCAGCAGCTTATCCGTGAACACTGAAGCTTTCTTT. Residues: CASSLSVNTEAFF.